This paragraph covers one TCR beta chain sequence. The CDR3 is 13 residues long. Germline assignment: CDR1 SEHNR and CDR2 FQNEAQ (reference sequence). V lost 2 bases and J 4 bases, leaving 8 bases between the germline ends. The record originates from a study of cytomegalovirus exposure and HLA in healthy donors. Primers included in the PCR were 60 Vbeta and 13 Jbeta primers. Sequencing used immunoSEQ multiplex PCR; TCRdb keeps in-frame clones, though not all of them. The sample shows about 160,000 clones, 80% of them seen only once. The V gene is TRBV7-9, the J gene TRBJ2-5; D gene ambiguous. The sample consisted of PBMCs. The source is a male donor in good health and CMV-seropositive. Here the CDR3 reads CASSLSTAETQYF. The CDR3 DNA follows: TGTGCCAGCAGCTTAAGTACTGCAGAGACCCAGTACTTC.